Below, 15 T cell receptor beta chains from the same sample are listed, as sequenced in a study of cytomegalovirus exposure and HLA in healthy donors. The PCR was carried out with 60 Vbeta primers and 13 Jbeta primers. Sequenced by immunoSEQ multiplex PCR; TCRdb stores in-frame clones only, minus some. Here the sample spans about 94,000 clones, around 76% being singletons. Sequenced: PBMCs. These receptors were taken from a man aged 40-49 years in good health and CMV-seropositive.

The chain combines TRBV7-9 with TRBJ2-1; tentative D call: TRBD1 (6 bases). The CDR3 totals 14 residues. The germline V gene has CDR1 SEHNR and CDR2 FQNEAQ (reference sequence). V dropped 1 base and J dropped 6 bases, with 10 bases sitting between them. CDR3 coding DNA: TGTGCCAGCAGCTTAGTAGCAGGGGCCAATGAGCAGTTCTTC. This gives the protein CASSLVAGANEQFF.

CDR3 region: CASSLYGDYEQYF. Here the CDR3 DNA reads TGCGCCAGCAGCTTGTACGGGGATTACGAGCAGTACTTC. This chain connects TRBV5-1 to TRBJ2-7; D perhaps matches TRBD2 (5 bases). Germline CDR1 is SGHRS and CDR2 is YFSETQ. The CDR3 is 13 amino acids. Trimming took off 1 base at V and 4 bases at J, with 9 bases between the two ends. The complete variable domain, with remaining parts taken from reference TRBV5-1 and TRBJ2-7, reads KAGVTQTPRYLIKTRGQQVTLSCSPISGHRSVSWYQQTPGQGLQFLFEYFSETQRNKGNFPGRFSGRQFSNSRSEMNVSTLELGDSALYLCASSLYGDYEQYFGPGTRLTVT.

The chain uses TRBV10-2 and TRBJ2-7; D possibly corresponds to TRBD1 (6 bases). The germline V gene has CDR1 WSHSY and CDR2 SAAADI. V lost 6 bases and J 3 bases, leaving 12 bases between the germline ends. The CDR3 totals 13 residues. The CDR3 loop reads CASRGDIDYEQYF. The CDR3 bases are TGCGCCAGCAGAGGGGACATCGACTACGAGCAGTACTTC.

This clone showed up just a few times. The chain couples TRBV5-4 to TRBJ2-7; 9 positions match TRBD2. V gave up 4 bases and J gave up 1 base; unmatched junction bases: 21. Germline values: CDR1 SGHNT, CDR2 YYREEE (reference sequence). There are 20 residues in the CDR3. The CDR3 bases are TGTGCCAGCAGCGGTATAAGGACTAGCGTACCCATTCTCCCTTCCTACGAGCAGTACTTC. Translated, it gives CASSGIRTSVPILPSYEQYF. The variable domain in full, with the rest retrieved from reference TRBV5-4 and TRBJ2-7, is ETGVTQSPTHLIKTRGQQVTLRCSSQSGHNTVSWYQQALGQGPQFIFQYYREEENGRGNFPPRFSGLQFPNYSSELNVNALELDDSALYLCASSGIRTSVPILPSYEQYFGPGTRLTVT.

The CDR3 sequence: CASSYPGGSVEQFF. The DNA for the CDR3 is TGTGCCAGCAGTTACCCGGGAGGCTCGGTTGAGCAGTTCTTC. The chain uses TRBV6-6 and TRBJ2-1; TRBD2 agrees at 7 bases. This CDR3 region has 14 residues. Germline V gives CDR1 MNHNY, CDR2 SVGAGI (reference sequence). V lost 2 bases to trimming and J lost 9 bases; unmatched junction nucleotides: 7.

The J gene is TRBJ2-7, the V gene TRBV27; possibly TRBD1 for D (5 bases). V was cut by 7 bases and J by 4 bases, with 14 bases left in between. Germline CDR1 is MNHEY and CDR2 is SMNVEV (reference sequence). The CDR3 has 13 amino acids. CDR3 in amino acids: CASTNTDRYEQYF. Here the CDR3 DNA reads TGTGCCAGCACCAATACCGACAGATACGAGCAGTACTTC.

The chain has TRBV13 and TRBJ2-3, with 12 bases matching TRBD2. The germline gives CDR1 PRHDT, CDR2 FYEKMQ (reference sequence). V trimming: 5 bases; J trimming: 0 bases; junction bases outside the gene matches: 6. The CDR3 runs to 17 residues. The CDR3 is CASSGGLAGTSTDTQYF. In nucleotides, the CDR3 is TGTGCCAGCAGCGGAGGACTAGCGGGGACAAGCACAGATACGCAGTATTTT.

The CDR3 here is CASSLGGASYEQYF. The CDR3 nucleotides read TGTGCCAGCAGCTTAGGCGGGGCCTCCTACGAGCAGTACTTC. The J gene is TRBJ2-7, the V gene TRBV7-2, with D possibly being TRBD2 (6 bases). The V end lost 1 base, the J end lost 0 bases, and 7 bases lay between the germline ends. This CDR3 is built from 14 residues. CDR1 is SGHTA and CDR2 is FQGNSA in the germline V gene.

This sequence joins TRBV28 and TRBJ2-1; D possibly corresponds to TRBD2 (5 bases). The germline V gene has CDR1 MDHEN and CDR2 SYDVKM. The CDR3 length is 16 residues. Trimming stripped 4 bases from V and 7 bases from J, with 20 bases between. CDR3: CASSSGGADSFNEQFF. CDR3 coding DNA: TGTGCCAGCAGTTCCGGAGGAGCGGATAGTTTTAATGAGCAGTTCTTC. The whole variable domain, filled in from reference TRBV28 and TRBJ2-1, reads DVKVTQSSRYLVKRTGEKVFLECVQDMDHENMFWYRQDPGLGLRLIYFSYDVKMKEKGDIPEGYSVSREKKERFSLILESASTNQTSMYLCASSSGGADSFNEQFFGPGTRLTVL.

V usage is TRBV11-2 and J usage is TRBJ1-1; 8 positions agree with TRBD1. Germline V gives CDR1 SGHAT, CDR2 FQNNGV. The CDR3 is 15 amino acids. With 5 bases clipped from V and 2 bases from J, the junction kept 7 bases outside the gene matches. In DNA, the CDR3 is TGTGCCAGCAGCACACCCGACAGGGGCAACACTGAAGCTTTCTTT. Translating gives CASSTPDRGNTEAFF.

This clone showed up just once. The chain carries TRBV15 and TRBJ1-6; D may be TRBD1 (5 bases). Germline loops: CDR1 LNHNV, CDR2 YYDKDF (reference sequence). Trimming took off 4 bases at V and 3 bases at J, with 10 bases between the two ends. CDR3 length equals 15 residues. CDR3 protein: CATSKSGNYNSPLHF. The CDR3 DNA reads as TGTGCCACCAGCAAGTCAGGGAACTATAATTCACCCCTCCACTTT. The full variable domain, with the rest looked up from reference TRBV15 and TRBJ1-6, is DAMVIQNPRYQVTQFGKPVTLSCSQTLNHNVMYWYQQKSSQAPKLLFHYYDKDFNNEADTPDNFQSRRPNTSFCFLDIRSPGLGDTAMYLCATSKSGNYNSPLHFGNGTRLTVT.

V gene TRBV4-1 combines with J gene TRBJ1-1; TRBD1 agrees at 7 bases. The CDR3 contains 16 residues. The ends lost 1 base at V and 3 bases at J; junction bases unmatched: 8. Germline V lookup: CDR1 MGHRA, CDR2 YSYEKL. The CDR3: CASSQGDDRVDTEAFF. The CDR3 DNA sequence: TGCGCCAGCAGCCAAGGCGATGACAGGGTGGACACTGAAGCTTTCTTT.

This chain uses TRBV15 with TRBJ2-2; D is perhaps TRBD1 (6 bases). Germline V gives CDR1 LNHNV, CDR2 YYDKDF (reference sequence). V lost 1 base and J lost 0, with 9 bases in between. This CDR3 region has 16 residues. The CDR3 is CATSRAPGANTGELFF. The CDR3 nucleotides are TGTGCCACCAGCAGAGCCCCAGGGGCGAACACCGGGGAGCTGTTTTTT.

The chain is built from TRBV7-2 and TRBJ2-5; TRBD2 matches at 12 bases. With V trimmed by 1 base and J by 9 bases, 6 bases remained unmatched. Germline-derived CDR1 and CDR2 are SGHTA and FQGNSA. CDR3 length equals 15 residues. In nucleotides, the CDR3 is TGTGCCAGCAGCTTAGTGGGGACTAGCGGGTCCCCCCAGTACTTC. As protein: CASSLVGTSGSPQYF.

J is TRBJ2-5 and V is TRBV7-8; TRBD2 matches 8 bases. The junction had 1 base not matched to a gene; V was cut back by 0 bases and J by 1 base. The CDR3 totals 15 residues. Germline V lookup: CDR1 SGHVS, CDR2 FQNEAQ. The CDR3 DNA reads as TGTGCCAGCAGCTTAGCCCGGGGGGGCCAAGAGACCCAGTACTTC. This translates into CASSLARGGQETQYF. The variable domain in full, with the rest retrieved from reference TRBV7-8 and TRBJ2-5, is GAGVSQSPRYKVAKRGQDVALRCDPISGHVSLFWYQQALGQGPEFLTYFQNEAQLDKSGLPSDRFFAERPEGSVSTLKIQRTQQEDSAVYLCASSLARGGQETQYFGPGTRLLVL.